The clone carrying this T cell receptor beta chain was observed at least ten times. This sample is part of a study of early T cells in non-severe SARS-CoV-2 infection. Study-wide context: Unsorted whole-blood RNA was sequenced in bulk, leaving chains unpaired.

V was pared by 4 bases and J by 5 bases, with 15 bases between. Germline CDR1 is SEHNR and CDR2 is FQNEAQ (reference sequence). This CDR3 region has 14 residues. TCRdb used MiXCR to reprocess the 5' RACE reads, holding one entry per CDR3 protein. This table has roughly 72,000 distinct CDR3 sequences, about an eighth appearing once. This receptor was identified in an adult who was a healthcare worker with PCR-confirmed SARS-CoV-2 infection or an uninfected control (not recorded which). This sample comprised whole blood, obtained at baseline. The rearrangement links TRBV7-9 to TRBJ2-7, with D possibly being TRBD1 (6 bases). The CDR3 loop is CASSSGGRGHEQYF. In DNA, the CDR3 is TGTGCCAGCAGCTCTGGGGGCAGGGGCCACGAGCAGTACTTC.